One and the same sample provided the 23 T cell receptor beta chains below, sequenced in a study of blood T cell dynamics during melanoma immunotherapy. Only in-frame clones appear in the TCRdb table, and some are missing; sequencing was by immunoSEQ multiplex PCR. Of about 28,000 clones in the sample, 75% to 90% were seen once. The time point denotes: week 3, after first cycle of checkpoint inhibitor. This material consisted of blood, taken from a patient treated with checkpoint blockade. These receptor sequences come from a human donor with melanoma.

V gene TRBV7-6 combines with J gene TRBJ2-1; 8 bases are a match to TRBD2. CDR3 length: 16 residues. CDR1 is SGHVS, CDR2 FNYEAQ, per germline. Trimming at V came to 5 bases and at J to 7 bases, leaving 13 bases not matched to a gene. This CDR3 is CASSPSVLAVANEQFF. As DNA, the CDR3 is TGTGCCAGCAGCCCCAGTGTACTAGCGGTGGCGAATGAGCAGTTCTTC. Looking up the rest from reference TRBV7-6 and TRBJ2-1 gives the full variable domain: GAGVSQSPRYKVTKRGQDVALRCDPISGHVSLYWYRQALGQGPEFLTYFNYEAQQDKSGLPNDRFSAERPEGSISTLTIQRTEQRDSAMYRCASSPSVLAVANEQFFGPGTRLTVL.

The count of this clone is one. The V gene is TRBV2, the J gene TRBJ2-1; 8 positions agree with TRBD2. CDR3 length equals 12 residues. Germline assignment: CDR1 SNHLY and CDR2 FYNNEI. V dropped 3 bases and J dropped 12; count of bases not matched to a gene: 4. The DNA of the CDR3 is TGTGCCAGCAGTGACTGGCTAGCGGGGCAGTTCTTC. This translates into CASSDWLAGQFF.

The gene calls are TRBV28 and TRBJ2-3; 14 bases match TRBD2. The CDR3 has 16 residues. Germline V gene data show CDR1 as MDHEN and CDR2 as SYDVKM. The V and J ends lost 3 bases and 5 bases, in that order; junction bases with no gene match: 4. The CDR3, as DNA: TGTGCCAGCAGTTTGGGACTAGCGGGGGTTAGAGATACGCAGTATTTT. Residues: CASSLGLAGVRDTQYF.

This sequence joins TRBV21-1 and TRBJ2-7; the table's D call TRBD1 went unverified against the DNA. TRBV21-1 is classified as a pseudogene. The CDR3 totals 14 residues. The CDR3 DNA follows: TGTGCCAGCAGTCCCCGGGACAGGGTCTACGAGCAGTACTTC. Translation gives CASSPRDRVYEQYF.

The chain is built from TRBV5-1 and TRBJ1-2; D ambiguous. V was pared by 4 bases and J by 1 base, with 14 bases between. In germline, CDR1 is SGHRS, CDR2 YFSETQ. This CDR3 is 15 amino acids long. CDR3 region: CASSAAMVHNYGYTF. CDR3 DNA: TGCGCCAGCAGCGCCGCGATGGTTCATAACTATGGCTACACCTTC.

This clone was seen a few times. The rearrangement uses TRBV6-5 and TRBJ1-1; D is ambiguous. CDR1 is MNHEY and CDR2 is SVGAGI in the germline V gene. The ends were cut back, 5 bases at V and 1 base at J, with 8 bases in the middle. The CDR3 has 13 residues. As DNA, the CDR3 is TGTGCCAGCAGTCTCACTCAGAACACTGAAGCTTTCTTT. The encoded protein is CASSLTQNTEAFF.

V usage is TRBV10-3 and J usage is TRBJ1-3; 10 bases agree with TRBD1. The trim removed 6 bases at V and 0 bases at J, leaving 14 bases unmatched. The germline V gene encodes CDR1 ENHRY and CDR2 SYGVKD. The CDR3 is 19 amino acids. CDR3 DNA sequence: TGTGCCATCAGCCCTACTACAGGACAGGGGGTTACCTCTGGAAACACCATATATTTT. Translation gives CAISPTTGQGVTSGNTIYF.

The chain combines TRBV7-6 with TRBJ1-4; perhaps TRBD1 as D (6 bases). Per germline, CDR1 SGHVS and CDR2 FNYEAQ. This CDR3 spans 14 amino acids. V dropped 5 bases and J dropped 4 bases, with 11 bases sitting between them. The CDR3 here is CASSPRQDNEKLFF. The CDR3 bases are TGTGCCAGCAGCCCCCGACAGGATAATGAAAAACTGTTTTTT.

For the CDR3, the DNA is TGTGCCAGCAGCGCCGTCGGGGCCTCCACTGAAGCTTTCTTT. Protein sequence: CASSAVGASTEAFF. The rearrangement uses TRBV28 and TRBJ1-1; TRBD1 is a possible D gene (5 bases). This CDR3 spans 14 amino acids. The germline V gene has CDR1 MDHEN and CDR2 SYDVKM. Trimming shortened V by 6 bases and J by 4 bases, and 15 bases separated the two germline ends.

V is TRBV5-1 and J is TRBJ2-3; 7 nucleotides line up with TRBD2. Germline V lookup: CDR1 SGHRS, CDR2 YFSETQ. V lost 3 bases and J lost 6; bases outside the gene matches: 4. There are 13 residues in the CDR3. CDR3 sequence (DNA): TGCGCCAGCAGCTCCGGGACTACGGATACGCAGTATTTT. It encodes CASSSGTTDTQYF.

This sequence joins TRBV28 and TRBJ1-4; D is undetermined. The V gene's germline CDR1 is MDHEN and CDR2 SYDVKM. The CDR3 contains 16 residues. Trimming cost V 3 bases and J 3 bases, with 14 bases left between them. The chain's CDR3 is CASSLPGRGSNEKLFF. The CDR3 DNA sequence: TGTGCCAGCAGTTTGCCCGGACGGGGATCTAATGAAAAACTGTTTTTT.

The chain recombines TRBV2 with TRBJ2-2; no clear D gene. V lost 7 bases to trimming and J lost 4 bases, with 7 bases between them. The CDR3 runs 12 residues. Germline V gene sequence: CDR1 SNHLY, CDR2 FYNNEI. The CDR3 DNA reads TGTGCCAGCAATCTAGGCACCGGGGAGCTGTTTTTT. Residues: CASNLGTGELFF.

V is TRBV5-5 and J is TRBJ1-5, with D hard to call. Germline CDR1 and CDR2: SGHKS and YYEKEE (reference sequence). The V gene lost 0 bases and the J gene lost 0 bases, with 13 bases spanning the gap. The CDR3 is 17 amino acids. In DNA form, the CDR3 reads TGTGCCAGCAGCTTGGGTCGGGGAGAGGGTAGCAATCAGCCCCAGCATTTT. Protein: CASSLGRGEGSNQPQHF.

The CDR3 DNA follows: TGCGCCAGCAGCTTGGTGGGGTTGGCCTACGAGCAGTACTTC. Amino acid sequence: CASSLVGLAYEQYF. The gene calls are TRBV5-1 and TRBJ2-7; no clear D. Per germline, CDR1 SGHRS and CDR2 YFSETQ. CDR3 length equals 14 residues. Trimming left V 0 bases short and J 2 bases short, with 9 bases between.

This clone has only a few counts. V usage is TRBV28 and J usage is TRBJ2-4; D possibly corresponds to TRBD1 (6 bases). V lost 8 bases and J lost 2, with 16 bases in between. The CDR3 sequence is 15 residues long. The germline gives CDR1 MDHEN, CDR2 SYDVKM. Written as DNA, the CDR3 is TGTGCCAGCGGCCTAGAACAGGGAACCAAAAACATTCAGTACTTC. It is translated as CASGLEQGTKNIQYF.

This clone was seen a handful of times. This sequence joins TRBV28 and TRBJ2-7; D possibly corresponds to TRBD1 (5 bases). The CDR3 consists of 17 residues. V gave up 5 bases and J gave up 6 bases, with 26 bases separating them. In germline, CDR1 is MDHEN, CDR2 SYDVKM. In nucleotides, the CDR3 is TGTGCCAGCAGTACGCACCCCCCTGGACAAGGCAATGCCGAGCAGTACTTC. Translation: CASSTHPPGQGNAEQYF.

The V and J genes are TRBV11-2 and TRBJ1-4, with D perhaps matching TRBD1 (5 bases). Germline V gene sequence: CDR1 SGHAT, CDR2 FQNNGV. The CDR3 length is 15 residues. V dropped 4 bases and J dropped 8 bases, with 17 bases sitting between them. The CDR3 loop reads CASSSLGGIGEKLFF. CDR3 nucleotide sequence: TGTGCCAGCAGCTCTCTGGGGGGGATCGGGGAAAAACTGTTTTTT.

This chain links TRBV7-8 with TRBJ1-5; TRBD1 is a possible D gene (6 bases). Germline CDR1 and CDR2: SGHVS and FQNEAQ. V gave up 6 bases and J gave up 1 base, with 10 bases separating them. CDR3 length: 14 residues. The CDR3 reads CASRSDRSNQPQHF. CDR3 DNA: TGTGCCAGCAGATCTGACAGGAGCAATCAGCCCCAGCATTTT.

The gene calls are TRBV7-9 and TRBJ2-2; D perhaps matches TRBD2 (5 bases). V shed 1 base and J shed 1 base, with 10 bases lying between them. Germline V gene sequence: CDR1 SEHNR, CDR2 FQNEAQ (reference sequence). This CDR3 contains 16 residues. The CDR3 DNA sequence: TGTGCCAGCAGCTTAGGTCGGGGAGTGAACACCGGGGAGCTGTTTTTT. Translated, it gives CASSLGRGVNTGELFF. The full variable domain, with the rest looked up from reference TRBV7-9 and TRBJ2-2, is DTGVSQNPRHKITKRGQNVTFRCDPISEHNRLYWYRQTLGQGPEFLTYFQNEAQLEKSRLLSDRFSAERPKGSFSTLEIQRTEQGDSAMYLCASSLGRGVNTGELFFGEGSRLTVL.

The genes are TRBV7-9 and TRBJ2-2; D might be TRBD1 or TRBD2, each matching 5 bases. The CDR3 runs to 15 residues. The germline V gene has CDR1 SEHNR and CDR2 FQNEAQ (reference sequence). The ends were cut back, 7 bases at V and 6 bases at J, with 18 bases in the middle. CDR3 nucleotides: TGTGCCAGCACCCGGGACCTTCCTCTCCCCGGGGAGCTGTTTTTT. Protein: CASTRDLPLPGELFF.

The chain is built from TRBV29-1 and TRBJ1-1; D is undetermined. V lost 7 bases to trimming and J lost 2 bases, with 11 bases between them. This CDR3 is 12 amino acids long. The germline gives CDR1 SQVTM, CDR2 ANQGSEA. CDR3 residues: CSAGRANTEAFF. CDR3 DNA sequence: TGCAGCGCAGGACGGGCAAACACTGAAGCTTTCTTT.

The chain combines TRBV6-1 with TRBJ1-1; perhaps TRBD1 as D (6 bases). Trimming took off 5 bases at V and 2 bases at J, with 12 bases between the two ends. The CDR3 contains 14 residues. Germline V gene sequence: CDR1 MNHNS, CDR2 SASEGT. The CDR3: CASSLQGFNTEAFF. The CDR3 DNA follows: TGTGCCAGCAGTCTCCAGGGGTTCAACACTGAAGCTTTCTTT.

V and J are TRBV5-1 and TRBJ1-1, with D uncertain. Trimming left V 0 bases short and J 5 bases short, with 11 bases between. CDR3 length: 14 amino acids. Looked up from germline, CDR1 is SGHRS and CDR2 is YFSETQ. In DNA form, the CDR3 reads TGCGCCAGCAGCTTGGCCGCGGGGAGGACTGAAGCTTTCTTT. Translating gives CASSLAAGRTEAFF.